The rows below give T cell receptor beta chains drawn from one sample of a study of T cell changes during pregnancy in multiple sclerosis. Generated by immunoSEQ multiplex PCR, the TCRdb table keeps only in-frame clones and is missing some. Among around 40,000 clones listed, 90% were seen once. This sample comprised CD4+ T cells from peripheral blood mononuclear cells, obtained in the first trimester of pregnancy. Source of these receptors: a female donor in good health, enrolled as a control in a pregnancy study. Both conserved end residues are part of each CDR3. A D gene is named only where the DNA matches it firmly. Rows give clone size only sometimes, using once, few, many, or a class for an expanded clone.

d_gene	v_gene	abundance	j_gene	CDR3nt	CDR3aa
TRBD2	TRBV14	NA	TRBJ2-1	TGTGCCAGCAACGATCGGGGGGTTAGTGAGCAGTTCTTC	CASNDRGVSEQFF
TRBD1	TRBV5-1	NA	TRBJ2-7	TGCGCCAGCAGCTTTACAGGGGACTACGAGCAGTACTTC	CASSFTGDYEQYF
TRBD1	TRBV29-1	NA	TRBJ1-4	TGCAGCGTTGTGGGACAGGGTAGGGAAAAACTGTTTTTT	CSVVGQGREKLFF
NA	TRBV4-3	NA	TRBJ1-1	TGCGCCAGCAGCCAAGACAGGGGAGGGTCTGAAGCTTTCTTT	CASSQDRGGSEAFF
NA	TRBV29-1	NA	TRBJ2-3	TGCAGCGTTGAACTATCCGGGGATAGCACAGATACGCAGTATTTT	CSVELSGDSTDTQYF
NA	TRBV28	few	TRBJ1-1	TGTGCCAGCACGGGGAACACTGAAGCTTTCTTT	CASTGNTEAFF
TRBD1	TRBV14	NA	TRBJ2-2	TGTGCCAGCAGCCACGAGACAGGGTGGACCGGGGAGCTGTTTTTT	CASSHETGWTGELFF
NA	TRBV12-2	NA	TRBJ2-5	TGTGCAAGTCGCAAGACACCGGGACAGTCCTACTTC	CASRKTPGQSYF
NA	TRBV7-2	NA	TRBJ1-6	TGTGCCAGCAGCAAGGACAGCGTGGGTTCACCCCTCCACTTT	CASSKDSVGSPLHF
NA	TRBV14	NA	TRBJ1-2	TGTGCCAGCAGCGCGCTACCTACAGTGTCCTATGGCTACACCTTC	CASSALPTVSYGYTF
NA	TRBV7-8	once	TRBJ1-4	TGTGCCAGCAGCTTACAGGCGAATGAAAAACTGTTTTTT	CASSLQANEKLFF
NA	TRBV18	NA	TRBJ1-1	TGTGCCAGCTCACCACGGGCAGGCATGAACACTGAAGCTTTCTTT	CASSPRAGMNTEAFF